A single sample is the source of the 2 T cell receptor beta chains below, sequenced in a study of T-cell reconstitution after alpha-beta-depleted transplantation in children. The library targeted TCRbeta and was prepared with unique molecular identifiers. TCRdb re-called the PCR reads through MiXCR, storing one row per CDR3 protein. The sample yields 480,000 or so distinct CDR3 sequences, under 12% seen once. The sequencing here drew on PBMCs, taken before TCRalphabeta/CD19-depleted stem cell transplant. These receptors originate from a child aged 2 to 10 with inherited bone marrow failure, due to receive a stem cell transplant.

This clonotype was counted only a few times. The chain recombines TRBV9 with TRBJ2-6; D is uncertain. Trimming pared 3 bases from V and 3 bases from J, leaving 7 bases between. The CDR3 contains 14 residues. Germline V lookup: CDR1 SGDLS, CDR2 YYNGEE. Here the CDR3 DNA reads TGTGCCAGCAGCGGGTCCCGTGGGGCCAACGTCCTGACTTTC. Encoded protein: CASSGSRGANVLTF.

This clonotype occurred a few times. The chain uses TRBV7-2 and TRBJ1-4; D gene unclear. The V and J ends lost 5 bases and 5 bases respectively, with 12 bases between them. Germline V gene sequence: CDR1 SGHTA, CDR2 FQGNSA. The CDR3 consists of 14 residues. The CDR3 bases are TGTGCCAGCAGCCTGGAGGCCGGCAATGAAAAACTGTTTTTT. It is translated as CASSLEAGNEKLFF.